This T cell receptor (beta chain) was recovered during a study of shared clonotypes between healthy human individuals. This clone was observed a few times. Profiling relied on immunoSEQ multiplex PCR, and the TCRdb table lists in-frame clones only, not all of them. The sample yields roughly 2.6 million clones, around nine tenths seen once. J was trimmed by 9 bases and V by 3 bases; bases with no gene match: 9. There are 16 residues in the CDR3. The germline gives CDR1 MNHNY, CDR2 SVGAGI (reference sequence). The sequence came from a man aged 18 to 29 in good health. V gene TRBV6-6 combines with J gene TRBJ1-6, with 9 bases aligning to TRBD1. The sample was naive CD4+ T cells sorted from blood. Subset described: CD45RA+ positively selected. The CDR3 loop is CASSYRQGDAGSPLHF. Written as DNA, the CDR3 is TGTGCCAGCAGTTATAGACAGGGGGACGCCGGTTCACCCCTCCACTTT.